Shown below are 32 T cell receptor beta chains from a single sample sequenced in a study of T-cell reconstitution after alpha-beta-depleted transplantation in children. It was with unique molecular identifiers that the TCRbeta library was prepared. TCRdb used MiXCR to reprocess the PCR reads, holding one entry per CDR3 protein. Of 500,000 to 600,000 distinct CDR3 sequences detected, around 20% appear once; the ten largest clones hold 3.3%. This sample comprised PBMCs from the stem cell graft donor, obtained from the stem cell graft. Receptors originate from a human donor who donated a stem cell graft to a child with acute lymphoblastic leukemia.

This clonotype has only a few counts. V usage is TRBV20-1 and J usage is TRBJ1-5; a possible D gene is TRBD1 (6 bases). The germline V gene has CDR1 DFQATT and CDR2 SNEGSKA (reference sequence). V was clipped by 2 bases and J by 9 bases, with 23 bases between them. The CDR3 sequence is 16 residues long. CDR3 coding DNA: TGCAGTGCTAGACGGAGTTATTTAGGGGGGATGGTGCCCCAGCATTTT. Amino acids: CSARRSYLGGMVPQHF.

CDR3 in DNA: TGTGCCAGCAGTTTAACCGGAGGGGCCCTTAGTGGCTACACCTTC. Protein: CASSLTGGALSGYTF. This rearrangement joins TRBV27 to TRBJ1-2; a possible D gene is TRBD1 (5 bases). Trimming left V 2 bases short and J 7 bases short, with 17 bases between. CDR1 and CDR2 from the germline V gene are MNHEY and SMNVEV (reference sequence). CDR3 length: 15 amino acids.

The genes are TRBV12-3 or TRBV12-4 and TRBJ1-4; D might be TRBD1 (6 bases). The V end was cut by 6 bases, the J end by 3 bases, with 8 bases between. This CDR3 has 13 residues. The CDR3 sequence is CASRTGPNEKLFF. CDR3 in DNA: TGTGCCAGCAGAACAGGGCCTAATGAAAAACTGTTTTTT.

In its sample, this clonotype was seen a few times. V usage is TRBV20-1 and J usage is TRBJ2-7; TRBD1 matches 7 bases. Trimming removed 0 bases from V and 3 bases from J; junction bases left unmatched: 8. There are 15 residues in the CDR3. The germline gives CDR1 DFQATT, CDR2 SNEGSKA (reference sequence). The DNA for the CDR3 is TGCAGTGCTAGAGACCCGGACAGGCCCTTCTACGAGCAGTACTTC. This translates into CSARDPDRPFYEQYF.

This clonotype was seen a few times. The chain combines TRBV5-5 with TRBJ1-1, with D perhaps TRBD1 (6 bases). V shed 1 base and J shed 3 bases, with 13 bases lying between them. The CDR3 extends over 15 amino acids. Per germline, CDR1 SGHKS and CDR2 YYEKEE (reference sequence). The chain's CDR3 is CASSLWLGGYTEAFF. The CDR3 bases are TGTGCCAGCAGCTTGTGGCTAGGGGGTTACACTGAAGCTTTCTTT.

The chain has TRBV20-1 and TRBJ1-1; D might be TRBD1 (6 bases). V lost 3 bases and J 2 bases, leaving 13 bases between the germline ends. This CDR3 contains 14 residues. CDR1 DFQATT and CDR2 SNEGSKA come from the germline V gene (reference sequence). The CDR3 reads CSARVRGPNTEAFF. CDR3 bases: TGCAGTGCTAGGGTTCGGGGGCCCAACACTGAAGCTTTCTTT.

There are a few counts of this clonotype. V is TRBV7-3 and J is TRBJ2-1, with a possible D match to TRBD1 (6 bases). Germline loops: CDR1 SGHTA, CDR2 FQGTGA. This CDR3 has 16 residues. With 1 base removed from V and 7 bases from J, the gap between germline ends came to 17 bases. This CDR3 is CASSLNNWGPTNEQFF. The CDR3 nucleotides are TGTGCCAGCAGCTTAAATAACTGGGGGCCCACAAATGAGCAGTTCTTC. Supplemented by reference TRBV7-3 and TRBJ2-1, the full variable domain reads GAGVSQTPSNKVTEKGKYVELRCDPISGHTALYWYRQSLGQGPEFLIYFQGTGAADDSGLPNDRFFAVRPEGSVSTLKIQRTERGDSAVYLCASSLNNWGPTNEQFFGPGTRLTVL.

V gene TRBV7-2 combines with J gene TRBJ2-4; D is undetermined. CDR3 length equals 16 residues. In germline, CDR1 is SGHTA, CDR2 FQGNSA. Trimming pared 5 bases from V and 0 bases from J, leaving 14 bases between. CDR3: CASSRHSNLAKNIQYF. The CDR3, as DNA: TGTGCCAGCAGCCGTCACTCTAATCTAGCCAAAAACATTCAGTACTTC.

The CDR3 nucleotides read TGCAGTGCTAGAAGTGCGGGACAGCCCTACGAGCAGTACTTC. It codes for CSARSAGQPYEQYF. V gene TRBV20-1 combines with J gene TRBJ2-7; D may be TRBD1 (7 bases). Trimming took off 2 bases at V and 2 bases at J, with 13 bases between the two ends. The germline V gene encodes CDR1 DFQATT and CDR2 SNEGSKA (reference sequence). CDR3 length: 14 residues.

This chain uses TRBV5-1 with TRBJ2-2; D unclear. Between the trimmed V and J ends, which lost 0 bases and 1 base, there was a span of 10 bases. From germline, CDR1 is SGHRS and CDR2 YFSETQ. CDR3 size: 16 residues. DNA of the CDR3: TGCGCCAGCAGCTTGGCATGGCAGCAGAACACCGGGGAGCTGTTTTTT. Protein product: CASSLAWQQNTGELFF.

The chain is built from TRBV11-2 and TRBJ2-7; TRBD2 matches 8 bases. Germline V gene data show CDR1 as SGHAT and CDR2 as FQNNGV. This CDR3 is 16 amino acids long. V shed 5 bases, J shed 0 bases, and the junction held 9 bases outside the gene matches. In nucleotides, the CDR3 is TGTGCCAGCAGCGGCCGGGAGGGATGGATCTCCTACGAGCAGTACTTC. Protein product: CASSGREGWISYEQYF.

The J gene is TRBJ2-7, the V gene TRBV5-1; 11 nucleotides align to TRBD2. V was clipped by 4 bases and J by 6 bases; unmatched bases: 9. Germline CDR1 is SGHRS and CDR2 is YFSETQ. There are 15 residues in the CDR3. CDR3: CASSAINSGRAEQYF. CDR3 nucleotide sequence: TGCGCCAGCAGCGCCATAAATAGCGGGAGGGCCGAGCAGTACTTC.

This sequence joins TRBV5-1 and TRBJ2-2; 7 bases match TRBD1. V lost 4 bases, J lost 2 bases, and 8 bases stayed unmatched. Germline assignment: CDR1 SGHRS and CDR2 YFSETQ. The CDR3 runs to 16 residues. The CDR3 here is CASSPTGVYNTGELFF. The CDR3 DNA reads TGCGCCAGCAGCCCTACAGGGGTCTATAACACCGGGGAGCTGTTTTTT.

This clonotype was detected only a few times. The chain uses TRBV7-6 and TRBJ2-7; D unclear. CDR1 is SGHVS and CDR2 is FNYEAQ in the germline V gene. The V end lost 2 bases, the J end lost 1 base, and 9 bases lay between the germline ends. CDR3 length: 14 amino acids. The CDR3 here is CASSLKGGSYEQYF. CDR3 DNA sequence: TGTGCCAGCAGCTTAAAGGGTGGTTCCTACGAGCAGTACTTC.

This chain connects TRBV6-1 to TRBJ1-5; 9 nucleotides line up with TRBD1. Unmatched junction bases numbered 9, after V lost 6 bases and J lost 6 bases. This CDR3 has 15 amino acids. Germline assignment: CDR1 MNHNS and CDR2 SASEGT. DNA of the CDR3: TGTGCCAGCAGGAGTACAGGGGGCTGGGGTCAGCCCCAGCATTTT. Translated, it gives CASRSTGGWGQPQHF.

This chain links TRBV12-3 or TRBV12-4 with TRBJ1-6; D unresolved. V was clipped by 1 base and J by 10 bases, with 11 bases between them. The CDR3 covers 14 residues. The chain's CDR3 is CASSLGARGSPLHF. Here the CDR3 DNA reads TGTGCCAGCAGTTTAGGGGCCCGCGGGTCACCCCTCCACTTT.

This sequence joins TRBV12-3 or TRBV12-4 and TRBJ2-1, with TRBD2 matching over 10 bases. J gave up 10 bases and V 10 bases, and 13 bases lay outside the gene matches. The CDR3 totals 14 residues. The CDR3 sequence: CATSRSSGRGEQFF. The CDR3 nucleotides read TGTGCCACCAGCCGGTCTAGCGGGAGAGGGGAGCAGTTCTTC.

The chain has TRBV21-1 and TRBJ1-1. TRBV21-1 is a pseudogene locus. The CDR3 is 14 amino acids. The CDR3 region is CAIYCRGSGREAFF. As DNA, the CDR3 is TGTGCCATCTACTGTCGGGGTAGCGGGAGGGAAGCTTTCTTT.

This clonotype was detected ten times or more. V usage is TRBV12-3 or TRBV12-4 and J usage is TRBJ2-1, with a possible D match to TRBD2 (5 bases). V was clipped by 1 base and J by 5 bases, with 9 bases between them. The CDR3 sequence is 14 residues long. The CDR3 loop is CASSLVGRDNEQFF. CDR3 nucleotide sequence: TGTGCCAGCAGTTTAGTAGGGCGGGACAATGAGCAGTTCTTC.

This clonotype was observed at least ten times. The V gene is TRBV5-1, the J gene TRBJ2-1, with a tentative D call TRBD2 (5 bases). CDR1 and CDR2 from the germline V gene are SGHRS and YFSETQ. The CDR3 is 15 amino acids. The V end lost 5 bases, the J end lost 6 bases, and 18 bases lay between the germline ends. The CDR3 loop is CASRELGGNTNEQFF. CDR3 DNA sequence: TGCGCCAGCAGGGAACTTGGAGGCAATACCAATGAGCAGTTCTTC.

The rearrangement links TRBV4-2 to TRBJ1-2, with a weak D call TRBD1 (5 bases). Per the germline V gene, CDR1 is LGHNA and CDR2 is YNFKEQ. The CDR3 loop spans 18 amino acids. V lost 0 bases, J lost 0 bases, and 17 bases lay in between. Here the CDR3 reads CASSQDSRQGLTNYGYTF. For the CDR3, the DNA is TGTGCCAGCAGCCAAGATTCAAGGCAGGGACTCACTAACTATGGCTACACCTTC.

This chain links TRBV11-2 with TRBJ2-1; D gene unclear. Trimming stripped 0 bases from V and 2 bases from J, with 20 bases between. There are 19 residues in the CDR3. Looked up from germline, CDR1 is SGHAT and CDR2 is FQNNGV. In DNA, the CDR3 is TGTGCCAGCAGCTTAGATAGTAGCCTTTCTCCTCCCCCCTACAATGAGCAGTTCTTC. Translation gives CASSLDSSLSPPPYNEQFF.

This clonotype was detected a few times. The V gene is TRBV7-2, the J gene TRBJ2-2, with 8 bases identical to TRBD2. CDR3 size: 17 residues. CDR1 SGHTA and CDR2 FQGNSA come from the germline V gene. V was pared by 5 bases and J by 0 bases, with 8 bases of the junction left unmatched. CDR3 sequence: CASSKLAGPANTGELFF. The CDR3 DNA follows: TGTGCCAGCAGCAAATTAGCGGGGCCCGCGAACACCGGGGAGCTGTTTTTT.

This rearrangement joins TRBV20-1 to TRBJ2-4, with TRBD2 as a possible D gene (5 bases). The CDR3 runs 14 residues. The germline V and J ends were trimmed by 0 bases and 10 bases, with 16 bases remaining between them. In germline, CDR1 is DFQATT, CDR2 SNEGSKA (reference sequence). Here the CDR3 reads CSARDRILAGIQYF. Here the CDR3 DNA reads TGCAGTGCTAGAGATCGAATCCTAGCCGGTATTCAGTACTTC.

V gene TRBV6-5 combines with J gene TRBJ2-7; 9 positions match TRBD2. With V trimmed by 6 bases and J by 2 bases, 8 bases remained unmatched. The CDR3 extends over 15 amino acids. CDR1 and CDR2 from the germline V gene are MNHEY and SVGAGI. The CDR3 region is CASSLAGEATYEQYF. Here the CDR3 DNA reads TGTGCCAGCAGCTTAGCGGGAGAGGCGACCTACGAGCAGTACTTC.

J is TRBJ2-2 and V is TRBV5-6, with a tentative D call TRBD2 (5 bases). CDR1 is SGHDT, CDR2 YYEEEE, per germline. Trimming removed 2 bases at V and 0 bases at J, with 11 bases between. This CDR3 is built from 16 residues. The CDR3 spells CASSLMRATNTGELFF. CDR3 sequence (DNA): TGTGCCAGCAGCTTAATGAGGGCGACGAACACCGGGGAGCTGTTTTTT.

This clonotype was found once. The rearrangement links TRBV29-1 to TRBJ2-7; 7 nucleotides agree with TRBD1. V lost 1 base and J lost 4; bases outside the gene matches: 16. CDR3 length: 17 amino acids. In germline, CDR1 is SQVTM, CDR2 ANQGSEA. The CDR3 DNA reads TGCAGCGTTGAAGTTCAATCAGTGTTCGGGACAGTATACGAGCAGTACTTC. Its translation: CSVEVQSVFGTVYEQYF.

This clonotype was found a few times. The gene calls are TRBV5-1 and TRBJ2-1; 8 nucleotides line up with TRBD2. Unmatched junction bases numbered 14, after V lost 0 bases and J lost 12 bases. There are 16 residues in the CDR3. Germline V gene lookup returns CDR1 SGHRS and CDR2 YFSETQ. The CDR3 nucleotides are TGCGCCAGCAGCTTGGCCGGGACTAGGTATTCGGTAGGGCAGTTCTTC. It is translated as CASSLAGTRYSVGQFF.

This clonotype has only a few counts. The CDR3 coding sequence is TGTGCCAGCAGCTTGGGGGGGAGTCTATACGAGCAGTACTTC. Protein sequence: CASSLGGSLYEQYF. This chain connects TRBV7-8 to TRBJ2-7; 7 nucleotides line up with TRBD2. V shed 3 bases, J shed 4 bases, and the junction held 6 bases outside the gene matches. The CDR3 spans 14 residues. From germline, CDR1 is SGHVS and CDR2 FQNEAQ.

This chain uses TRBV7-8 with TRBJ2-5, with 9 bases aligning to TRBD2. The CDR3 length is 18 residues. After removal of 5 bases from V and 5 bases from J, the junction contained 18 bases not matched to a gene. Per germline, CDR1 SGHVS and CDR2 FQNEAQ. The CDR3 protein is CASSERRIGGRGGETQYF. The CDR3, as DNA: TGTGCCAGCAGCGAGAGACGTATTGGCGGGAGGGGGGGCGAGACCCAGTACTTC.

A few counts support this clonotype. The CDR3 coding sequence is TGTGCCAGCAGTTTCAAGACAGGGCAAGGGCCCCAGCATTTT. Translating gives CASSFKTGQGPQHF. The genes are TRBV6-5 and TRBJ1-5; 7 nucleotides align to TRBD1. Trimming cost V 4 bases and J 9 bases; bases outside gene matches: 9. This CDR3 comprises 14 residues. Germline CDR1 MNHEY, CDR2 SVGAGI.

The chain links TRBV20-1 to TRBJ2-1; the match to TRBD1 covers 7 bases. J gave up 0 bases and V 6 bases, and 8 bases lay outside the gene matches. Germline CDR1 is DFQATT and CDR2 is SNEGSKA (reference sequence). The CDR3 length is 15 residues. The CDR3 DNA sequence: TGCAGTGCCCCCGAGGACAGGAGCTCCTACAATGAGCAGTTCTTC. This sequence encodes CSAPEDRSSYNEQFF.